The 18 T cell receptor beta chains given below trace back to one sample, sequenced in a study of early T cells in non-severe SARS-CoV-2 infection. TCRdb independently ran MiXCR on the 5' RACE reads; one entry per CDR3 protein. Of more than 65,000 distinct CDR3 sequences in the sample, roughly 4.5% were seen once. Sequences were derived from whole blood, sampled at baseline. These receptors were obtained from an adult who was a healthcare worker with PCR-confirmed SARS-CoV-2 infection or an uninfected control (not recorded which). The donor label of this sample is uncertain.

This clonotype was recorded at least ten times. The chain combines TRBV27 with TRBJ1-2, with 9 bases aligning to TRBD1. V was pared by 5 bases and J by 2 bases, with 3 bases of the junction left unmatched. From germline, CDR1 is MNHEY and CDR2 SMNVEV (reference sequence). The length of the CDR3 is 14 residues. The CDR3 region is CASSHDRGNYGYTF. The CDR3 region has the DNA TGTGCCAGCAGTCACGACAGGGGGAACTATGGCTACACCTTC.

This clonotype occurred a few times. This CDR3 is CASNREPYTQYF. CDR3 DNA sequence: TGTGCCAGCAATCGGGAGCCCTATACGCAGTATTTT. The rearrangement joins TRBV12-3 or TRBV12-4 to TRBJ2-3; maybe TRBD2 (6 bases). The CDR3 has 12 residues. V shed 7 bases and J shed 7 bases, with 12 bases lying between them.

CDR3 sequence: CSVEREVETQYF. DNA of the CDR3: TGCAGCGTTGAGAGGGAGGTAGAGACCCAGTACTTC. The rearrangement uses TRBV29-1 and TRBJ2-5; weak D call: TRBD2 (6 bases). V was pared by 3 bases and J by 4 bases, with 9 bases between. CDR1 SQVTM and CDR2 ANQGSEA come from the germline V gene. The CDR3 length is 12 residues.

This clonotype appeared a few times. The rearrangement joins TRBV7-8 to TRBJ2-6; 11 bases map to TRBD2. The CDR3 runs to 17 residues. Germline assignment: CDR1 SGHVS and CDR2 FQNEAQ. Germline trimming cut 10 bases from V and 2 bases from J; bases unmatched to any gene: 10. The CDR3, as DNA: TGTGCCACCCTACTAGCGGGGGTGTCTGCTGGGGCCAACGTCCTGACTTTC. Translation gives CATLLAGVSAGANVLTF.

V is TRBV28 and J is TRBJ1-1; D remains unclear. V was shortened by 5 bases and J by 5 bases, with 12 bases between the two germline ends. Germline V gene sequence: CDR1 MDHEN, CDR2 SYDVKM. The CDR3 is 13 residues long. The CDR3 sequence is CASSITQRTEAFF. The CDR3 DNA is TGTGCCAGCAGTATAACACAGAGGACTGAAGCTTTCTTT.

This clonotype has ten or more counts. V and J are TRBV5-8 and TRBJ2-5; 9 bases are shared with TRBD1. Germline CDR1 is SGHTS and CDR2 is YDEGEE. Trimming cost V 5 bases and J 4 bases; bases outside gene matches: 9. The CDR3 spans 15 residues. The CDR3 sequence: CASSWDRVSTETQYF. DNA of the CDR3: TGTGCCAGCAGTTGGGACAGGGTTTCCACAGAGACCCAGTACTTC.

This clonotype was observed a few times. The chain uses TRBV7-9 and TRBJ2-2; D is unclear. This CDR3 is built from 12 residues. Between the trimmed V and J ends, which lost 3 bases and 6 bases, there was a span of 5 bases. CDR1 and CDR2 (germline): SEHNR, FQNEAQ (reference sequence). The CDR3: CASSFQAGELFF. The CDR3 DNA sequence: TGTGCCAGCAGCTTCCAGGCCGGGGAGCTGTTTTTT.

At least ten counts were recorded for this clonotype. The rearrangement uses TRBV6-5 and TRBJ2-1, with 8 bases fitting TRBD2. The CDR3 totals 16 residues. J was trimmed by 0 bases and V by 6 bases; bases with no gene match: 7. The germline V gene has CDR1 MNHEY and CDR2 SVGAGI. For the CDR3, the DNA is TGTGCCAGCAGAAACGGGGGGGATAGCTCCTACAATGAGCAGTTCTTC. Translated: CASRNGGDSSYNEQFF.

This clonotype was counted at least ten times. The chain carries TRBV4-3 and TRBJ1-6; 7 bases line up with TRBD1. The CDR3 covers 16 residues. The ends lost 4 bases at V and 6 bases at J; junction bases unmatched: 9. CDR1 and CDR2 from the germline V gene are LGHNA and YSLEER. The CDR3: CASSLHPGQSNSPLHF. As DNA, the CDR3 is TGCGCCAGCAGCCTTCATCCGGGACAGAGTAATTCACCCCTCCACTTT.

This clonotype was seen a few times. This chain links TRBV7-2 with TRBJ2-3; TRBD1 or TRBD2 may be the D gene (5 bases each). Trimming pared 5 bases from V and 4 bases from J, leaving 16 bases between. From germline, CDR1 is SGHTA and CDR2 FQGNSA. The CDR3 length is 15 residues. As DNA, the CDR3 is TGTGCCAGCAGCACGCCCCGGGGACGGGCAGATACGCAGTATTTT. It encodes CASSTPRGRADTQYF.

Many counts were recorded for this clonotype. The chain links TRBV20-1 to TRBJ2-3; 10 nucleotides align to TRBD2. The CDR3 runs to 20 residues. The germline gives CDR1 DFQATT, CDR2 SNEGSKA (reference sequence). Trimming took 0 bases from V and 1 from J; bases not matched to a gene: 16. CDR3 in amino acids: CSARDLLLAGIPSGTDTQYF. CDR3 sequence (DNA): TGCAGTGCTAGAGATCTCCTACTAGCGGGGATCCCCAGCGGCACAGATACGCAGTATTTT.

This clonotype was observed many times. The chain joins TRBV28 to TRBJ1-2; 9 nucleotides line up with TRBD1. V lost 6 bases, J lost 3 bases, and 5 bases stayed unmatched. CDR1 and CDR2 from the germline V gene are MDHEN and SYDVKM. The CDR3 runs 14 residues. The CDR3 sequence is CASRPDRGYYGYTF. The CDR3, as DNA: TGTGCCAGCAGGCCCGACAGGGGGTACTATGGCTACACCTTC.

This clonotype has ten or more counts. This rearrangement joins TRBV2 to TRBJ1-3, with D possibly matching TRBD1 (6 bases). The germline V gene encodes CDR1 SNHLY and CDR2 FYNNEI. This CDR3 has 16 amino acids. Trimming stripped 4 bases from V and 2 bases from J, with 15 bases between. In DNA, the CDR3 is TGTGCCAGCAGTGTCCAGGGGACTTTCGCTGGAAACACCATATATTTT. This sequence encodes CASSVQGTFAGNTIYF.

A few counts support this clonotype. This sequence joins TRBV7-9 and TRBJ1-2; the D gene is possibly TRBD1 (6 bases). CDR3 size: 13 residues. Trimming removed 4 bases from V and 2 bases from J, with 8 bases in between. Germline V gene sequence: CDR1 SEHNR, CDR2 FQNEAQ (reference sequence). Written as DNA, the CDR3 is TGTGCCAGCAGCTCGACAGGCAACTATGGCTACACCTTC. It yields the protein CASSSTGNYGYTF.

This clonotype was observed at least ten times. V is TRBV6-5 and J is TRBJ1-2; D is possibly TRBD1 (6 bases). This CDR3 contains 13 residues. Trimming stripped 5 bases from V and 2 bases from J, with 9 bases between. Per the germline V gene, CDR1 is MNHEY and CDR2 is SVGAGI. The CDR3, as DNA: TGTGCCAGCAGTCAGGGGCAGAACTATGGCTACACCTTC. It is translated as CASSQGQNYGYTF.

This clonotype was recorded at least ten times. The chain joins TRBV20-1 to TRBJ2-7; D ambiguous. The germline V and J ends were trimmed by 5 bases and 4 bases, with 15 bases remaining between them. The CDR3 contains 13 residues. Germline-derived CDR1 and CDR2 are DFQATT and SNEGSKA (reference sequence). The CDR3 coding sequence is TGCAGTGCTTTTAGCCCTGACGTTTACGAGCAGTACTTC. Protein sequence: CSAFSPDVYEQYF.

The chain recombines TRBV10-3 with TRBJ1-6; a possible D gene is TRBD1 (5 bases). Trimming cost V 6 bases and J 5 bases, with 17 bases left between them. Germline assignment: CDR1 ENHRY and CDR2 SYGVKD. This CDR3 has 16 residues. CDR3 bases: TGTGCCATCAGCGAAGTACGACGGACAAATAATTCACCCCTCCACTTT. Translation: CAISEVRRTNNSPLHF.

About this clonotype: A read error may account for a junction end that differs from germline. The gene calls are TRBV5-5 and TRBJ2-7; TRBD1 matches 9 bases. Per the germline V gene, CDR1 is SGHKS and CDR2 is YYEKEE (reference sequence). The CDR3 loop spans 15 amino acids. CDR3 DNA: TGTGCCAGCAGCTTGGCAACCTACCTACGGGACAGGGAGAACTTC. This gives the protein CASSLATYLRDRENF.